This TCR beta chain was captured by sequencing in a study of T cells after yellow fever vaccination. Using its own MiXCR run on the 5' RACE reads, TCRdb lists one record per CDR3 protein. The sample has around 530,000 distinct CDR3 sequences, about a sixth seen once. This clonotype was detected many times. This TCR was recovered from a man between 18 and 35 years old who received the YFV17D yellow fever vaccine. The sequencing here drew on PBMCs, taken 5 days after the first yellow fever vaccination.

The CDR3 spells CASKLGGTKNIQYF. DNA for the CDR3: TGTGCCAGCAAACTAGGGGGAACCAAAAACATTCAGTACTTC. This chain joins TRBV5-7 and TRBJ2-4; D is possibly TRBD1 (6 bases). TRBV5-7 carries the ORF label, with uncertain function. V was shortened by 6 bases and J by 2 bases, with 12 bases between the two germline ends. The CDR3 covers 14 residues.